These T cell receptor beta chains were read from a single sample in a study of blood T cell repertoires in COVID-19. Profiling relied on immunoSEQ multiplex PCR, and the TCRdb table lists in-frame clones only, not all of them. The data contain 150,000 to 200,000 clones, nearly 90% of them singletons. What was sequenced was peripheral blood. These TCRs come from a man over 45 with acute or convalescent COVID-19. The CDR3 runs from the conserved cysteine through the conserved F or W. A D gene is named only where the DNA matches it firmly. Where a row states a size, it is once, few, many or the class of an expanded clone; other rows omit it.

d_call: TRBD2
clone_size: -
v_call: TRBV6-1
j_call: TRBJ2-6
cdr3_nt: TGTGCCAGCAGTGGGACTAGCGGGGGCCCCCCTGGGGCCAACGTCCTGACTTTC
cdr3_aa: CASSGTSGGPPGANVLTF

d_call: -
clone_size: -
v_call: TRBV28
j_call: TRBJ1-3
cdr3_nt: TGTGCCAGCAGACTATCCCGACAGGTCCTCTCTGGAAACACCATATATTTT
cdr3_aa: CASRLSRQVLSGNTIYF

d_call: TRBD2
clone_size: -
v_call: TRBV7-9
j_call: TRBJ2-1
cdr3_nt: TGTGCCAGCAGCTACCTGGGGGGGGATTACAATGAGCAGTTCTTC
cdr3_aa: CASSYLGGDYNEQFF

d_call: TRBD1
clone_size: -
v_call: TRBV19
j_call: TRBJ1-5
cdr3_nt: TGTGCCAGTAGTACCCCCGGGACAGGGGTAAGTCAGCCCCAGCATTTT
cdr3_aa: CASSTPGTGVSQPQHF

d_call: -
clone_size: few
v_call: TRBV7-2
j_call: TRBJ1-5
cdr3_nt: TGTGCCAGCAGCTTATTCAACAGGGATAGCAATCAGCCCCAGCATTTT
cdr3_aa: CASSLFNRDSNQPQHF

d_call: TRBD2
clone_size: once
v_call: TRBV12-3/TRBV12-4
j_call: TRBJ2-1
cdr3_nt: TGTGCCAGCACAAGCGGGGGGTACAATGAGCAGTTCTTC
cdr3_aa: CASTSGGYNEQFF

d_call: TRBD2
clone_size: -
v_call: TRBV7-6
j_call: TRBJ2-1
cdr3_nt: TGTGCCAGCAGCCCACTAGCGGACTCCTACAATGAGCAGTTCTTC
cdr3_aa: CASSPLADSYNEQFF

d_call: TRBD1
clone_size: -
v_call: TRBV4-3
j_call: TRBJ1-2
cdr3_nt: TGCGCCAGCAGCCAGTCCGGGACAGCTGGCTATGGCTACACCTTC
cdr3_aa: CASSQSGTAGYGYTF

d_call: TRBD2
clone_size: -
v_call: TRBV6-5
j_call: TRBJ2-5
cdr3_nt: TGTGCCAGTACTAGCGGGGGGGCCGGTGAGACCCAGTACTTC
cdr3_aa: CASTSGGAGETQYF

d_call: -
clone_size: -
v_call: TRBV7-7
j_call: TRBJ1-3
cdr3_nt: TGTGCCAGCAGCTTCTGTTCCCCTTTTACTGGAAACACCATATATTTT
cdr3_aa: CASSFCSPFTGNTIYF

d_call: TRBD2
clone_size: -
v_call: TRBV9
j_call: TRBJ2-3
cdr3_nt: TGTGCCAGCAGCCCGCGACTAGCGGGAGAAGATACGCAGTATTTT
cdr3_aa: CASSPRLAGEDTQYF

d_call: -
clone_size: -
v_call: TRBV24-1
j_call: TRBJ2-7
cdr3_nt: TGTGCCACCATGGCACAGAACTCCTACGAGCAGTACTTC
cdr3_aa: CATMAQNSYEQYF

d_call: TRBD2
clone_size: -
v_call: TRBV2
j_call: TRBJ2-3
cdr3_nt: TGTGCCAGCAGCTCCGGGACTAGCGCAGATACGCAGTATTTT
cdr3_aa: CASSSGTSADTQYF

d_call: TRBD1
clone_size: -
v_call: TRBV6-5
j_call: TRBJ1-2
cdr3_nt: TGTGCCAGCAGTCGGATAAGGGGACAGGGGTATGGCTACACCTTC
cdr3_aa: CASSRIRGQGYGYTF

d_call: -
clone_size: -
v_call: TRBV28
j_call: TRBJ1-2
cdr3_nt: TGTGCCAGCAGTTTTGGACAGCTAATCTATGGCTACACCTTC
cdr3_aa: CASSFGQLIYGYTF

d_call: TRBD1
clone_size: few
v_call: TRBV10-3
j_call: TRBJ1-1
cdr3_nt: TGTGCCATCAGTGGCGACAGGGGGCGCAGGAACACTGAAGCTTTCTTT
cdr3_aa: CAISGDRGRRNTEAFF

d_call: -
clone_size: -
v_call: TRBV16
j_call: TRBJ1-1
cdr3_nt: TGTGCCAGCAGCCACACGGGGGAGGAGGGAGCTTTCTTT
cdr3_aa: CASSHTGEEGAFF

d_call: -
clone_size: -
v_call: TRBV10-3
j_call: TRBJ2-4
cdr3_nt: TGTGCCATCAGTGGAGGGGGTGCCAAAAACATTCAGTACTTC
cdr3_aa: CAISGGGAKNIQYF

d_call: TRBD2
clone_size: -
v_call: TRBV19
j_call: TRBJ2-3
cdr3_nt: TGTGCCAGTAGTATAGGGGCTAGCGGGACCGACACAGATACGCAGTATTTT
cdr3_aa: CASSIGASGTDTDTQYF

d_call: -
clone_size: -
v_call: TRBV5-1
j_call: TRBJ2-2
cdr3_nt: TGCGCCAGCAGCCAGAACACCGGGGAGCTGTTTTTT
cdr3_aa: CASSQNTGELFF

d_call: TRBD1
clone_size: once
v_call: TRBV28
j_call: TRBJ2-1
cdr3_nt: TGTGCCAGCAGATGGACAGGGGGCCCTTATGAGCAGTTCTTC
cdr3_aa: CASRWTGGPYEQFF

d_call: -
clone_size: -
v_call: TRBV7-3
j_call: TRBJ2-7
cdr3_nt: TGTGCCAGCAGCTTAGATGGAGCAGCGCTATCCTACGAGCAGTACTTC
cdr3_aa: CASSLDGAALSYEQYF

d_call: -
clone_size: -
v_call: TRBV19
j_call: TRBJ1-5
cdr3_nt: TGTGCCAGTAGGCCCCCAGGGTTACTTAATCAGCCCCAGCATTTT
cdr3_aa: CASRPPGLLNQPQHF

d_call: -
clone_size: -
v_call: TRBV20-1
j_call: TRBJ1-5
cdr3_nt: TGCAGTGCTAGTTTAGATTTCAATCAGCCCCAGCATTTT
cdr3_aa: CSASLDFNQPQHF

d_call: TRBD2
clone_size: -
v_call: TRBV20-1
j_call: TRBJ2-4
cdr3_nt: TGCAGTGCTAGTGGACTAGCGTTGATCGGAGCCAAAAACATTCAGTACTTC
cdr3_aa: CSASGLALIGAKNIQYF

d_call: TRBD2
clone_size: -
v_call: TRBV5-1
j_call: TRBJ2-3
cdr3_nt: TGCGCCAGCAGCCCCAGCGGGGCTAGCGGGGGCACAGATACGCAGTATTTT
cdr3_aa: CASSPSGASGGTDTQYF

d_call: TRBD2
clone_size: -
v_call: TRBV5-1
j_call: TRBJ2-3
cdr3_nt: TGCGCCAGCAGTACTTCCTCAGCGGGGGCGGCAGATACGCAGTATTTT
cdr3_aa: CASSTSSAGAADTQYF

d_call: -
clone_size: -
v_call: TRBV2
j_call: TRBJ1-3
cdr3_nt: TGTGCCAGGACCCGGACAGTCTCTGGAAACACCATATATTTT
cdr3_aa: CARTRTVSGNTIYF

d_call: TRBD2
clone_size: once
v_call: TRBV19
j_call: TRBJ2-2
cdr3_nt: TGTGCCAGTAGTAAGCCTAGCGGGGGAGCCGGGGAGCTGTTTTTT
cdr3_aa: CASSKPSGGAGELFF

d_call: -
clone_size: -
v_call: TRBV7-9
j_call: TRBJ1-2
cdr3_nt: TGTGCCAGCAGCCCCCAGGGTACTAACTATGGCTACACCTTC
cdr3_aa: CASSPQGTNYGYTF

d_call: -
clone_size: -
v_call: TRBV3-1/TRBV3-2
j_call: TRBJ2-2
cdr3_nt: TGTGCCAGCAGCCGACCGGGACATGCGAACACCGGGGAGCTGTTTTTT
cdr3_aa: CASSRPGHANTGELFF

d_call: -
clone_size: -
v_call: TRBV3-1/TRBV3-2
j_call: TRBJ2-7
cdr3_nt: TGTGCCAGCAGCCAACCAGGGATTACCTACGAGCAGTACTTC
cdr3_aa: CASSQPGITYEQYF

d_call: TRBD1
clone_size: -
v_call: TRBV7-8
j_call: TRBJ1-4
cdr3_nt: TGTGCCAGCAGCCTGGGACAGGGTCTTGAAAAACTGTTTTTT
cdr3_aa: CASSLGQGLEKLFF

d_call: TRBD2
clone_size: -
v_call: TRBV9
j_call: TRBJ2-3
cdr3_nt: TGTGCCAGCAGCGTAGAACGAGGGCGGGGGGGCGAAGATACGCAGTATTTT
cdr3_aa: CASSVERGRGGEDTQYF

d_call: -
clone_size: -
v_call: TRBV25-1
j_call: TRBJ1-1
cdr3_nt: TGTGCCAGCAGTGAATATAGGGCCTCGGGGTACACTGAAGCTTTCTTT
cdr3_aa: CASSEYRASGYTEAFF

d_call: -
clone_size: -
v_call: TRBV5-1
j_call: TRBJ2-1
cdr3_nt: TGCGCCAGCAGCTTGGGACTACAAGGCTCCTACAATGAGCAGTTCTTC
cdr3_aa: CASSLGLQGSYNEQFF

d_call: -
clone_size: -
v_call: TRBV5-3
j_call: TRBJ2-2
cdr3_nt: TGTGCCAGAAGCTTGGGGACTACCGGGGAGCTGTTTTTT
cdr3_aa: CARSLGTTGELFF

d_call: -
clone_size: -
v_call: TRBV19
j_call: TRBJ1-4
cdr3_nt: TGTGCCAGTAGTAGGGACATCGAAAAACTGTTTTTT
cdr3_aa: CASSRDIEKLFF

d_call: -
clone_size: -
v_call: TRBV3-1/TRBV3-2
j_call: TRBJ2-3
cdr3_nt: TGTGCCAGCAGCCCGTTGAGTTGGGGCTCAGATACGCAGTATTTT
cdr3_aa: CASSPLSWGSDTQYF

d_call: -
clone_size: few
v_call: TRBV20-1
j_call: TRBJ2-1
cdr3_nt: TGCAGTGCTAATACCTACAATGAGCAGTTCTTC
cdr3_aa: CSANTYNEQFF

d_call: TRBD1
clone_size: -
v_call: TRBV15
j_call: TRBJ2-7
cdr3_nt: TGTGCCACCAGCAGACAACAGGGGGCGTTCGAGCAGTACTTC
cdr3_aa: CATSRQQGAFEQYF

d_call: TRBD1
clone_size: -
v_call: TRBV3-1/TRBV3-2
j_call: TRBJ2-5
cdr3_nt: TGTGCCAGCAGCCAAGAGAAACAGGGGGCGCACTTC
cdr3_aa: CASSQEKQGAHF